Listed here are 5 T cell receptor beta chains from one sample, sequenced in a study of blood T cell repertoires in COVID-19. Assay used: immunoSEQ multiplex PCR; TCRdb lists only in-frame clones, some missing. In the table there are approximately 200,000 clones, 70% to 90% of which are singletons. Sequenced material: peripheral blood. The receptors were sampled from a man aged 65-85 years with active or convalescent COVID-19.

The rearrangement uses TRBV6-4 and TRBJ1-2; TRBD1 might be the D (6 bases). Germline loops: CDR1 MRHNA, CDR2 SNTAGT. Trimming took 4 bases from V and 8 from J, leaving 14 bases between them. This CDR3 region has 13 residues. The CDR3, as DNA: TGTGCCAGCAGTGCCGGGGCCACAGGGGGCTACACCTTC. Amino acid sequence: CASSAGATGGYTF.

This clone was seen once. V gene TRBV29-1 combines with J gene TRBJ1-2, with TRBD1 identical over 8 bases. This CDR3 is 14 amino acids long. The trim removed 6 bases at V and 7 bases at J, leaving 13 bases unmatched. Germline CDR1 is SQVTM and CDR2 is ANQGSEA. The CDR3 region is CSVGATGDASGYTF. The CDR3 coding sequence is TGCAGCGTAGGTGCGACAGGGGATGCGTCTGGCTACACCTTC.

The chain carries TRBV2 and TRBJ2-2, with D uncertain. Germline CDR1 SNHLY, CDR2 FYNNEI. With 0 bases removed from V and 7 bases from J, the gap between germline ends came to 6 bases. The CDR3 extends over 13 amino acids. CDR3 DNA: TGTGCCAGCAGTGAAGCTATCGTCGGGGAGCTGTTTTTT. Translation: CASSEAIVGELFF.

The chain has TRBV5-6 and TRBJ2-2; tentatively, D is TRBD2 (6 bases). Deletions cut 2 bases from V and 5 bases from J, with 13 bases between. Germline lookup yields CDR1 SGHDT and CDR2 YYEEEE. There are 15 residues in the CDR3. This chain's CDR3 is CASSFAGGPTGELFF. DNA for the CDR3: TGTGCCAGCAGCTTTGCCGGAGGGCCAACCGGGGAGCTGTTTTTT.

This sequence joins TRBV7-9 and TRBJ1-2, with a tentative D call TRBD1 (5 bases). The CDR3 is 15 amino acids. V was pared by 2 bases and J by 5 bases, with 15 bases between. The germline CDR1 and CDR2 sequences are SEHNR and FQNEAQ (reference sequence). In nucleotides, the CDR3 is TGTGCCAGCAGCTTACCCCAGGGTGGGGGGTATGGCTACACCTTC. Protein sequence: CASSLPQGGGYGYTF. Combining the CDR3 with reference TRBV7-9 and TRBJ1-2 gives the whole variable domain DTGVSQNPRHKITKRGQNVTFRCDPISEHNRLYWYRQTLGQGPEFLTYFQNEAQLEKSRLLSDRFSAERPKGSFSTLEIQRTEQGDSAMYLCASSLPQGGGYGYTFGSGTRLTVV.